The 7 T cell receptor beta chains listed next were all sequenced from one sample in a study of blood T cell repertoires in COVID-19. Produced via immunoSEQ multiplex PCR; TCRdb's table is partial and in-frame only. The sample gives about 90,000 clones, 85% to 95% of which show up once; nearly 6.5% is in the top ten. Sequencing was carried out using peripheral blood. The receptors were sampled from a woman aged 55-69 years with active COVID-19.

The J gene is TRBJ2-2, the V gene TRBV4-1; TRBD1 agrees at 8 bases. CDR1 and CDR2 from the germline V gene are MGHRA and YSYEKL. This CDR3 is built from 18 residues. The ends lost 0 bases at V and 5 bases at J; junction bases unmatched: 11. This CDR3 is CASSQDRGGQVGTGELFF. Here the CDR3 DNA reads TGCGCCAGCAGCCAAGATCGAGGGGGACAGGTCGGTACCGGGGAGCTGTTTTTT.

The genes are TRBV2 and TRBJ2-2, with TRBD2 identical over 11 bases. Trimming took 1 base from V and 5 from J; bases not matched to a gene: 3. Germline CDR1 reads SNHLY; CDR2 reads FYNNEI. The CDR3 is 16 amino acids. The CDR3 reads CASSEDSGRVTGELFF. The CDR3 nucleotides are TGTGCCAGCAGTGAAGATAGCGGGAGGGTGACCGGGGAGCTGTTTTTT.

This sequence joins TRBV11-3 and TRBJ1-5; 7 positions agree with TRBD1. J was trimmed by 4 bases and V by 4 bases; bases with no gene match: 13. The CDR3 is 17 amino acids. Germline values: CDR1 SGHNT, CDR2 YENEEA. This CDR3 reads CASSSPGGSGENQPQHF. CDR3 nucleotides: TGTGCCAGCAGCTCTCCAGGGGGGTCAGGGGAGAATCAGCCCCAGCATTTT.

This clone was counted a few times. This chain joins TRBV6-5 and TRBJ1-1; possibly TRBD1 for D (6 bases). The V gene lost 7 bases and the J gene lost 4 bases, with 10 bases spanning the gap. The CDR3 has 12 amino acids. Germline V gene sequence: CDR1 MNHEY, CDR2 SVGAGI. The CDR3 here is CASTSGATEAFF. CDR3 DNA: TGTGCCAGCACTTCAGGGGCCACTGAAGCTTTCTTT.

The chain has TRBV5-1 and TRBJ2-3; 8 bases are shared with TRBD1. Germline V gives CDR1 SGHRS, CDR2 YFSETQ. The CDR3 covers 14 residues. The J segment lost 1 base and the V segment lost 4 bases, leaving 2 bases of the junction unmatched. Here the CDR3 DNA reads TGCGCCAGCAGCGCGGGACAGGGCACAGATACGCAGTATTTT. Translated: CASSAGQGTDTQYF.

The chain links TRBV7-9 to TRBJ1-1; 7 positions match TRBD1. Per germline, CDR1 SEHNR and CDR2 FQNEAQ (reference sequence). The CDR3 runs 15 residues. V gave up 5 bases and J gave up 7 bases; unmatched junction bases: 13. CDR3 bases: TGTGCCAGCAGCCTTCAGGGACAGAGTCGGAGTGAAGCTTTCTTT. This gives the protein CASSLQGQSRSEAFF. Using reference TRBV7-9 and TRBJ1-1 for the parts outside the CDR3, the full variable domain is DTGVSQNPRHKITKRGQNVTFRCDPISEHNRLYWYRQTLGQGPEFLTYFQNEAQLEKSRLLSDRFSAERPKGSFSTLEIQRTEQGDSAMYLCASSLQGQSRSEAFFGQGTRLTVV.

This CDR3 is CASSQDLGQGGEQYF. The CDR3 DNA follows: TGCGCCAGCAGCCAAGATCTTGGACAGGGTGGCGAGCAGTACTTC. V gene TRBV4-3 combines with J gene TRBJ2-7, with 8 positions matching TRBD1. Germline-derived CDR1 and CDR2 are LGHNA and YSLEER. V gave up 0 bases and J gave up 6 bases; unmatched junction bases: 7. CDR3 length: 15 amino acids.